These 23 T cell receptor beta chains share one sample of origin, sequenced in a study of T cell responses to AZD1222 COVID-19 vaccine. Assay: immunoSEQ multiplex PCR; the TCRdb copy retains only in-frame clones and omits some. The table records about 130,000 clones, around 94% of them present only once. The sequences come from peripheral blood, collected on day 0 of AZD1222 vaccination. These receptors originate from an adult in good health.

The chain couples TRBV5-4 to TRBJ2-2, with D maybe TRBD2 (5 bases). The germline V gene encodes CDR1 SGHNT and CDR2 YYREEE (reference sequence). V lost 5 bases to trimming and J lost 0 bases, with 11 bases between them. The CDR3 sequence is 15 residues long. The CDR3 bases are TGTGCCAGCAGATCAAGCGGTTCGAACACCGGGGAGCTGTTTTTT. Translated: CASRSSGSNTGELFF.

The chain uses TRBV10-1 and TRBJ2-2; maybe TRBD2 (5 bases). The V end was cut by 3 bases, the J end by 0 bases, with 11 bases between. Germline V gene data show CDR1 as WNHNN and CDR2 as SYGVQD (reference sequence). The CDR3 length is 16 residues. The CDR3 coding sequence is TGCGCCAGCAGTGAAGAAGCGGAAGCGAACACCGGGGAGCTGTTTTTT. Protein: CASSEEAEANTGELFF.

The genes are TRBV10-1 and TRBJ2-1; D might be TRBD2 (5 bases). Germline CDR1 and CDR2: WNHNN and SYGVQD (reference sequence). There are 13 residues in the CDR3. Trimming stripped 6 bases from V and 6 bases from J, with 12 bases between. Here the CDR3 DNA reads TGCGCCAGCAGGGAGGCTACCTCCAATGAGCAGTTCTTC. It encodes CASREATSNEQFF.

The chain is built from TRBV7-8 and TRBJ1-6; D gene uncertain. This CDR3 comprises 15 residues. The germline V gene has CDR1 SGHVS and CDR2 FQNEAQ. The V end lost 1 base, the J end lost 7 bases, and 11 bases lay between the germline ends. The CDR3 DNA reads as TGTGCCAGCAGCTTAGTCATGGGAGGGAATTCACCCCTCCACTTT. As protein: CASSLVMGGNSPLHF.

The rearrangement links TRBV5-6 to TRBJ2-1; the D gene could be TRBD1 or TRBD2 (5 bases each). The CDR3 loop spans 15 amino acids. The V end lost 4 bases, the J end lost 1 base, and 12 bases lay between the germline ends. Germline CDR1 SGHDT, CDR2 YYEEEE. CDR3 DNA: TGTGCCAGCAGCCCCGGGACCGATTCCTACAATGAGCAGTTCTTC. Protein: CASSPGTDSYNEQFF.

The table lists this clone with a count of one. The rearrangement joins TRBV7-2 to TRBJ1-1; tentative D call: TRBD1 (5 bases). The V and J ends lost 0 bases and 6 bases respectively, with 11 bases between them. The CDR3 covers 14 residues. Germline V gene lookup returns CDR1 SGHTA and CDR2 FQGNSA. This CDR3 is CASSLARGSPEAFF. The DNA of the CDR3 is TGTGCCAGCAGCTTAGCGAGGGGCAGCCCTGAAGCTTTCTTT.

The V and J genes are TRBV18 and TRBJ2-7, with D possibly being TRBD1 or TRBD2 (5 bases each). The CDR3 extends over 13 amino acids. The V gene's germline CDR1 is KGHSH and CDR2 LQKENI. The ends were cut back, 5 bases at V and 9 bases at J, with 17 bases in the middle. CDR3 DNA sequence: TGTGCCAGCTCAAGGGACCAGGAGAGGTCGCAGTACTTC. As protein: CASSRDQERSQYF. Complete variable domain (other parts from reference TRBV18 and TRBJ2-7): NAGVMQNPRHLVRRRGQEARLRCSPMKGHSHVYWYRQLPEEGLKFMVYLQKENIIDESGMPKERFSAEFPKEGPSILRIQQVVRGDSAAYFCASSRDQERSQYFGPGTRLTVT.

The chain employs TRBV29-1 and TRBJ1-1; D possibly corresponds to TRBD1 (5 bases). V was clipped by 7 bases and J by 5 bases, with 17 bases between them. The V gene's germline CDR1 is SQVTM and CDR2 ANQGSEA. The CDR3 contains 13 residues. CDR3 coding DNA: TGCAGCGCAGAGGATGTGGGGGTTACTGAAGCTTTCTTT. Protein sequence: CSAEDVGVTEAFF.

The chain recombines TRBV9 with TRBJ1-2; D gene uncertain. Between the trimmed V and J ends, which lost 5 bases and 0 bases, there was a span of 11 bases. The CDR3 runs to 14 residues. Germline CDR1 reads SGDLS; CDR2 reads YYNGEE. The CDR3 nucleotides read TGTGCCAGCAGTCAGACGGAAGCTAACTATGGCTACACCTTC. This translates into CASSQTEANYGYTF. The full variable domain, rest sourced from reference TRBV9 and TRBJ1-2, is DSGVTQTPKHLITATGQRVTLRCSPRSGDLSVYWYQQSLDQGLQFLIQYYNGEERAKGNILERFSAQQFPDLHSELNLSSLELGDSALYFCASSQTEANYGYTFGSGTRLTVV.

The chain couples TRBV30 to TRBJ2-3, with TRBD1 as a possible D gene (5 bases). The germline V and J ends were trimmed by 2 bases and 0 bases, with 9 bases remaining between them. Germline V gene sequence: CDR1 GTSNPN, CDR2 SVGIG (reference sequence). This CDR3 has 14 residues. CDR3 region: CAWSWGKSTDTQYF. As DNA, the CDR3 is TGTGCCTGGAGTTGGGGCAAGAGCACAGATACGCAGTATTTT.

This clone was observed once. The rearrangement links TRBV28 to TRBJ1-4, with D possibly being TRBD1 (5 bases). V was trimmed by 10 bases and J by 8 bases, leaving 17 bases between them. Germline V gene lookup returns CDR1 MDHEN and CDR2 SYDVKM. The CDR3 loop spans 13 amino acids. The DNA of the CDR3 is TGTGCCACCCGGGGCAGGGTGAGGGAAAAACTGTTTTTT. Translating gives CATRGRVREKLFF.

This clone was detected only once. V is TRBV27 and J is TRBJ1-3, with 7 bases fitting TRBD1. This CDR3 contains 15 residues. V was clipped by 6 bases and J by 4 bases; unmatched bases: 9. CDR1 is MNHEY, CDR2 SMNVEV, per germline (reference sequence). The chain's CDR3 is CASRRSGGRGNTIYF. The CDR3 DNA reads TGTGCCAGCAGAAGATCAGGGGGAAGGGGAAACACCATATATTTT.

V usage is TRBV15 and J usage is TRBJ1-5, with 9 bases fitting TRBD1. The CDR3 extends over 17 amino acids. Germline trimming cut 1 base from V and 5 bases from J; bases unmatched to any gene: 9. Germline V gene lookup returns CDR1 LNHNV and CDR2 YYDKDF (reference sequence). For the CDR3, the DNA is TGTGCCACCAGCAGAGTCCCGGGACAGGGTTCGGATCAGCCCCAGCATTTT. Protein: CATSRVPGQGSDQPQHF.

V gene TRBV5-1 combines with J gene TRBJ1-3; 7 nucleotides align to TRBD1. Germline lookup yields CDR1 SGHRS and CDR2 YFSETQ. V gave up 4 bases and J gave up 6 bases; unmatched junction bases: 7. This CDR3 is 14 amino acids long. The DNA for the CDR3 is TGCGCCAGCAGCCCTGGGACAGCTCAAAACACCATATATTTT. As protein: CASSPGTAQNTIYF.

The chain recombines TRBV2 with TRBJ1-5, with D unresolved. The CDR3 sequence is 14 residues long. Germline CDR1 and CDR2: SNHLY and FYNNEI. The ends were cut back, 2 bases at V and 4 bases at J, with 9 bases in the middle. The chain's CDR3 is CASSEIVRNQPQHF. The CDR3 DNA is TGTGCCAGCAGTGAAATTGTTCGAAATCAGCCCCAGCATTTT.

J is TRBJ1-3 and V is TRBV4-1, with 7 nucleotides matching TRBD1. CDR3 length: 15 amino acids. Germline assignment: CDR1 MGHRA and CDR2 YSYEKL. V gave up 1 base and J gave up 5 bases; unmatched junction bases: 5. CDR3 DNA sequence: TGCGCCAGCAGCCAAGGACAGGGCGAAAGAAACACCATATATTTT. The encoded protein is CASSQGQGERNTIYF.

The CDR3 here is CASSVGHSTDTQYF. CDR3 DNA sequence: TGTGCCAGCAGTGTGGGACATAGCACAGATACGCAGTATTTT. The rearrangement joins TRBV25-1 to TRBJ2-3, with D maybe TRBD1 (6 bases). Germline V CDR1 and CDR2: MGHDK, SYGVNS. CDR3 length: 14 amino acids. V lost 4 bases, J lost 0 bases, and 8 bases lay in between.

The chain couples TRBV6-5 to TRBJ1-2; 8 bases fit TRBD1. Germline V CDR1 and CDR2: MNHEY, SVGAGI. Trimming took 5 bases from V and 8 from J; bases not matched to a gene: 10. The CDR3 is 14 residues long. Here the CDR3 reads CASSRGQEVSGYTF. The CDR3 DNA follows: TGTGCCAGCAGTCGGGGACAGGAGGTGAGCGGCTACACCTTC.

The sample holds one count of this clone. This rearrangement joins TRBV4-1 to TRBJ2-2; 9 nucleotides align to TRBD1. Looked up from germline, CDR1 is MGHRA and CDR2 is YSYEKL. J lost 3 bases, V lost 4 bases, and 6 bases had no gene match. This CDR3 has 16 amino acids. In DNA form, the CDR3 reads TGCGCCAGCAGCCGGGGACAGGGAAGGGACACCGGGGAGCTGTTTTTT. Protein sequence: CASSRGQGRDTGELFF.

This clone appeared once. J is TRBJ1-2 and V is TRBV6-1, with unresolved D. The CDR3 contains 14 residues. CDR1 and CDR2 (germline): MNHNS, SASEGT. V gave up 2 bases and J gave up 0 bases, with 7 bases separating them. CDR3: CASSEWVANYGYTF. The CDR3, as DNA: TGTGCCAGCAGTGAATGGGTAGCTAACTATGGCTACACCTTC.

A single count supports this clone. The chain recombines TRBV9 with TRBJ2-7; 7 bases line up with TRBD2. V lost 3 bases, J lost 1 base, and 4 bases stayed unmatched. The CDR3 has 14 amino acids. Germline lookup yields CDR1 SGDLS and CDR2 YYNGEE. CDR3 nucleotide sequence: TGTGCCAGCAGCGCCGGGGGACTATCCTACGAGCAGTACTTC. It codes for CASSAGGLSYEQYF.

In this sample, this clone turned up a few times. J is TRBJ1-6 and V is TRBV19; 9 bases line up with TRBD1. This CDR3 contains 18 residues. Germline trimming cut 1 base from V and 4 bases from J; bases unmatched to any gene: 8. The germline V gene encodes CDR1 LNHDA and CDR2 SQIVND (reference sequence). As DNA, the CDR3 is TGTGCCAGTAGTATAGGGTCCATGGGGACAGGGTATAATTCACCCCTCCACTTT. Residues: CASSIGSMGTGYNSPLHF.

The chain employs TRBV6-5 and TRBJ1-2, with TRBD1 matching over 8 bases. The V gene end was trimmed by 5 bases and the J gene end by 5 bases; junction bases not matched to a gene: 10. CDR3 length: 15 amino acids. CDR1 is MNHEY and CDR2 is SVGAGI in the germline V gene. CDR3 sequence reads: CASSHGQGGTYGYTF. The DNA of the CDR3 is TGTGCCAGCAGTCACGGACAGGGAGGAACTTATGGCTACACCTTC.